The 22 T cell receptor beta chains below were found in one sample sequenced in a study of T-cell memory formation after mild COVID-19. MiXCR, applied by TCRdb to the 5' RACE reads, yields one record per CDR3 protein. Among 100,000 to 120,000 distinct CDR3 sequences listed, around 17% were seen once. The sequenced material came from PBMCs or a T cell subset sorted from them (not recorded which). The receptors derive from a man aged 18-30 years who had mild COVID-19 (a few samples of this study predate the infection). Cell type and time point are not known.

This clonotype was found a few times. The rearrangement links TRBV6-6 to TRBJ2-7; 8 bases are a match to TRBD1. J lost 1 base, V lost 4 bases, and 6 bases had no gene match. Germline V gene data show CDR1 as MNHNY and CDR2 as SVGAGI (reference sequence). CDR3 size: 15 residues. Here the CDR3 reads CASSSRDRISYEQYF. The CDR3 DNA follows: TGTGCCAGCAGTTCTCGGGACAGGATTTCCTACGAGCAGTACTTC.

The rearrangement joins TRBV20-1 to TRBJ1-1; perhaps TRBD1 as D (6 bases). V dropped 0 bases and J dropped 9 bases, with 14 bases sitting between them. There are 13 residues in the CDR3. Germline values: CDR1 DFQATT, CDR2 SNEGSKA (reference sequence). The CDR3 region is CSARDPRGRQAFF. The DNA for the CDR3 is TGCAGTGCTAGAGATCCCAGGGGTAGGCAAGCTTTCTTT.

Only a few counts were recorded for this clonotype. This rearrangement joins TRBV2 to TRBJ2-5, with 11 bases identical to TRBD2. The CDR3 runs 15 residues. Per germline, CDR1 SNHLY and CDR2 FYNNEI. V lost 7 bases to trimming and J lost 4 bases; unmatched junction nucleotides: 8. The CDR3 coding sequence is TGTGCCAGCAAGACCCTAGCGGGGGGAGGAGAGACCCAGTACTTC. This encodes CASKTLAGGGETQYF.

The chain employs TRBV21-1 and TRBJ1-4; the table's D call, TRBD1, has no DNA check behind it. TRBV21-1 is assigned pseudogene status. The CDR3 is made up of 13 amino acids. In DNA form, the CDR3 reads TGTGCCATACCGGGACCCGGGAGTGAAAAACTGTTTTTT. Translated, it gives CAIPGPGSEKLFF.

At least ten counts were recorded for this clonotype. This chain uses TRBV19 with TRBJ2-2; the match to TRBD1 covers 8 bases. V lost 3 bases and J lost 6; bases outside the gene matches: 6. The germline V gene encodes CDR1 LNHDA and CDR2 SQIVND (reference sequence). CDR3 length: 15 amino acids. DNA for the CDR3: TGTGCCAGTAGTATTGGGACAGGAGGGTCCGGGGAGCTGTTTTTT. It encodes CASSIGTGGSGELFF.

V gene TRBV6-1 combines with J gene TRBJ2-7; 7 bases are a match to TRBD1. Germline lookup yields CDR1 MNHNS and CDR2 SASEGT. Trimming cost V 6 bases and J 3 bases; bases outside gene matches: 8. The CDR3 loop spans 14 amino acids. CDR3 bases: TGTGCCAGCAGGGTTCCGGGACAGATCTACGAGCAGTACTTC. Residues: CASRVPGQIYEQYF.

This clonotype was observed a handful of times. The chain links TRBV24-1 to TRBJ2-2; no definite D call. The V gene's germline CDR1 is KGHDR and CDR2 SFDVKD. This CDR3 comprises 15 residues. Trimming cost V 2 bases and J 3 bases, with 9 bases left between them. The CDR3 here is CATSDSTVHTGELFF. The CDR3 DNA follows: TGTGCCACCAGTGATTCAACAGTCCACACCGGGGAGCTGTTTTTT.

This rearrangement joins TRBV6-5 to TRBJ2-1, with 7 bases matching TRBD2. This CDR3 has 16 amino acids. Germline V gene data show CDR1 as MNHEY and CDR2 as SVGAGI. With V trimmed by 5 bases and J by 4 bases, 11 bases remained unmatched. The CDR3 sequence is CASSPLGGGGYNEQFF. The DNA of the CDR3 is TGTGCCAGCAGTCCCCTTGGCGGGGGTGGGTACAATGAGCAGTTCTTC.

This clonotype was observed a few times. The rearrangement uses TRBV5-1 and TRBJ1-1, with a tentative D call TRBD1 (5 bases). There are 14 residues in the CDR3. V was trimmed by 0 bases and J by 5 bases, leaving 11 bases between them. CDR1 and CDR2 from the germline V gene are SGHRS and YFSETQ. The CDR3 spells CASSLDPGRTEAFF. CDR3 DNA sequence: TGCGCCAGCAGCTTGGACCCGGGACGGACTGAAGCTTTCTTT.

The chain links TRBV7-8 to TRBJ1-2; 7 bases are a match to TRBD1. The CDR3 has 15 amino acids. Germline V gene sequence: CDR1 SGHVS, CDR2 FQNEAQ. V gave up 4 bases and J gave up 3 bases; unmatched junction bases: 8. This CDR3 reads CASSSFRDRDYGYTF. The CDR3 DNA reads TGTGCCAGCAGCTCTTTCCGCGACAGGGACTATGGCTACACCTTC.

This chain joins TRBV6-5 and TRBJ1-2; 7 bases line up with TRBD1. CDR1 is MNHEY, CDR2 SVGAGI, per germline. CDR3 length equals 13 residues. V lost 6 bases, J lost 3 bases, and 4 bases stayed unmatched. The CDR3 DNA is TGTGCCAGCAGCGACAGGGCGGACTATGGCTACACCTTC. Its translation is CASSDRADYGYTF.

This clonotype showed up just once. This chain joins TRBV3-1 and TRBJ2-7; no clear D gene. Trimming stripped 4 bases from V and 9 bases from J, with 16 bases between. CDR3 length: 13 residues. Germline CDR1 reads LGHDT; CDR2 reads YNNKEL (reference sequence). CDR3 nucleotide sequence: TGTGCCAGCAGCCTTACCGACTCCTCCGGGCAGTACTTC. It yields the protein CASSLTDSSGQYF.

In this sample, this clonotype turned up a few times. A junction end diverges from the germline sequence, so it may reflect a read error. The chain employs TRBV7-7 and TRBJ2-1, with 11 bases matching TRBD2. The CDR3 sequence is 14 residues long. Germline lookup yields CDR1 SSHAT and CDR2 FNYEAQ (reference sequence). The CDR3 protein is CASSLVAGGGEQFF. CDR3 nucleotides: TGTGCTAGCAGCTTAGTAGCGGGAGGGGGAGAGCAGTTCTTC. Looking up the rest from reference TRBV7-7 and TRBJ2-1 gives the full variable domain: GAGVSQSPRYKVTKRGQDVTLRCDPISSHATLYWYQQALGQGPEFLTYFNYEAQPDKSGLPSDRFSAERPEGSISTLTIQRTEQRDSAMYRCASSLVAGGGEQFFGPGTRLTVL.

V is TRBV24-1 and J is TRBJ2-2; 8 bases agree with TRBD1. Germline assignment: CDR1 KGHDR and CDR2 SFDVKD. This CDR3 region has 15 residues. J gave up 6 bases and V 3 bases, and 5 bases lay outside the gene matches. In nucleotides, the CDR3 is TGTGCCACCAGTGATAGGACAGGGCTCGCCGGGGAGCTGTTTTTT. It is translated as CATSDRTGLAGELFF.

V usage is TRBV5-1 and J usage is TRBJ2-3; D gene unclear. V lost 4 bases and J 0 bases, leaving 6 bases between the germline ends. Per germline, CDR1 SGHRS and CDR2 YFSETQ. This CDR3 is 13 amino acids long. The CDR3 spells CASSVRSTDTQYF. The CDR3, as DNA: TGCGCCAGCAGCGTCAGAAGCACAGATACGCAGTATTTT.

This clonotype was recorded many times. The CDR3, as DNA: TGCGCCAGCAGCTTCAGGGGAACTAACACCGGGGAGCTGTTTTTT. Its translation: CASSFRGTNTGELFF. V gene TRBV5-1 combines with J gene TRBJ2-2, with D tentatively TRBD1 (6 bases). CDR3 length equals 15 residues. Trimming cost V 2 bases and J 2 bases, with 10 bases left between them. Germline V gene data show CDR1 as SGHRS and CDR2 as YFSETQ.

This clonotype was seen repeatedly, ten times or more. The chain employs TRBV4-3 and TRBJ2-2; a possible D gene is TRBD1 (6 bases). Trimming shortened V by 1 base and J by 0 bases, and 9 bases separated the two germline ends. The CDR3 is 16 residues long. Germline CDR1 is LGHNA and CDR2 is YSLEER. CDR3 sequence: CASSQGQAANTGELFF. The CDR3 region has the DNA TGCGCCAGCAGCCAAGGACAGGCCGCGAACACCGGGGAGCTGTTTTTT.

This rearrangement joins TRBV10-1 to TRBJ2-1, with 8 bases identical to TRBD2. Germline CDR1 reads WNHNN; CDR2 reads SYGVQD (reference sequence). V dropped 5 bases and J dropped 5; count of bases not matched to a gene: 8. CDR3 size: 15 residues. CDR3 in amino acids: CASSRRGAGDNEQFF. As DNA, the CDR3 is TGCGCCAGCAGTCGGCGGGGGGCAGGTGACAATGAGCAGTTCTTC.

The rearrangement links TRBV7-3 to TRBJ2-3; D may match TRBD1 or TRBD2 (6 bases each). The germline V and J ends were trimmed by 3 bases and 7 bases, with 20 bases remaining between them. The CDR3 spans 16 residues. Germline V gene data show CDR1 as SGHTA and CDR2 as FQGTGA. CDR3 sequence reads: CASSFSSGASMNTQYF. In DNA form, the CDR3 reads TGTGCCAGCAGCTTTTCTTCGGGGGCCAGCATGAATACGCAGTATTTT.

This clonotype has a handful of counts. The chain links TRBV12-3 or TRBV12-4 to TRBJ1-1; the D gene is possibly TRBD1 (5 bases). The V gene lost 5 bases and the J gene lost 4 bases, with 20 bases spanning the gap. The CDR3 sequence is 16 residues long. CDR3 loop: CASSGGPRGMGTEAFF. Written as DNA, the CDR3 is TGTGCCAGCAGTGGGGGTCCCCGGGGGATGGGCACTGAAGCTTTCTTT.

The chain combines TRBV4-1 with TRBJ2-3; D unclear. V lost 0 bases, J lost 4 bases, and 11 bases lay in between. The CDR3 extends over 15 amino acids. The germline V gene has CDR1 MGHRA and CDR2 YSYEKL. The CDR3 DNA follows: TGCGCCAGCAGCCAAGATAGGAGCTCCCCAGATACGCAGTATTTT. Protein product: CASSQDRSSPDTQYF.

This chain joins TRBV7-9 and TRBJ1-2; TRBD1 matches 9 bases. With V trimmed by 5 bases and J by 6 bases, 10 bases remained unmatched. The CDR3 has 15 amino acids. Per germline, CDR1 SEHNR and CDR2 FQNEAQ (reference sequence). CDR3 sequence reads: CASSRWDRVIDGYTF. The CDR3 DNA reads TGTGCCAGCAGCCGGTGGGACAGGGTGATCGATGGCTACACCTTC. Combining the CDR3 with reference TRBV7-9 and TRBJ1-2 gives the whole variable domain DTGVSQNPRHKITKRGQNVTFRCDPISEHNRLYWYRQTLGQGPEFLTYFQNEAQLEKSRLLSDRFSAERPKGSFSTLEIQRTEQGDSAMYLCASSRWDRVIDGYTFGSGTRLTVV.